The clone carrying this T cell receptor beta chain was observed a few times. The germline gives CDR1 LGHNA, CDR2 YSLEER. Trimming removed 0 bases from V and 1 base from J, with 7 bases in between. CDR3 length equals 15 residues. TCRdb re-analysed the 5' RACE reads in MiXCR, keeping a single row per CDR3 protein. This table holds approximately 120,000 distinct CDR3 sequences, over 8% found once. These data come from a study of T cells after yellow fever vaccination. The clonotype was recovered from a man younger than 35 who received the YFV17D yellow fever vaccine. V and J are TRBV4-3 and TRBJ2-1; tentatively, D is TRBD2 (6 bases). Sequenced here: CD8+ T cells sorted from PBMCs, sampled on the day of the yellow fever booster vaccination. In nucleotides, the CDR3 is TGCGCCAGCAGCCAAGATGCGGGGTCCTACAATGAGCAGTTCTTC. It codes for CASSQDAGSYNEQFF.